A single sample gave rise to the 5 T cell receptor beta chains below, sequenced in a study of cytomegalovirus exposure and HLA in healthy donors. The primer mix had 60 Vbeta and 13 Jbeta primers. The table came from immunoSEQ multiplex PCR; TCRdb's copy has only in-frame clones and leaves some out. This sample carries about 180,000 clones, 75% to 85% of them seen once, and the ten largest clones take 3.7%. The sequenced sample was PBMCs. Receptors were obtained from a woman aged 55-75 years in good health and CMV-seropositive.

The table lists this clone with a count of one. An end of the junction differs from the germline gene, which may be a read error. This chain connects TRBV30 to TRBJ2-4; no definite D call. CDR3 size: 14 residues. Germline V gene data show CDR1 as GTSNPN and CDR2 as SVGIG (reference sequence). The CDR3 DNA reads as TGTGCCTGGAGTGACGGCAGAGCCAAAAACAGTCAGTACTTC. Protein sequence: CAWSDGRAKNSQYF. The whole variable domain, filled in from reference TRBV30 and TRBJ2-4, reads SQTIHQWPATLVQPVGSPLSLECTVEGTSNPNLYWYRQAAGRGLQLLFYSVGIGQISSEVPQNLSASRPQDRQFILSSKKLLLSDSGFYLCAWSDGRAKNSQYFGAGTRLSVL.

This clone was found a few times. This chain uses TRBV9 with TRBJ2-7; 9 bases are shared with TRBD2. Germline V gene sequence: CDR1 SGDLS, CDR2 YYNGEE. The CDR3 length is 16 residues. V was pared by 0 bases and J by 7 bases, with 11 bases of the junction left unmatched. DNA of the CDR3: TGTGCCAGCAGCGTAGGGGTAGCGGGGGCCCCTCGGGAGCAGTACTTC. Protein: CASSVGVAGAPREQYF.

CDR3 sequence: CASSQVGTGEVTGELFF. CDR3 coding DNA: TGTGCCAGCAGCCAAGTGGGGACGGGGGAGGTCACCGGGGAGCTGTTTTTT. The rearrangement uses TRBV4-2 and TRBJ2-2; a possible D gene is TRBD2 (6 bases). V was clipped by 1 base and J by 4 bases, with 16 bases between them. Germline CDR1 and CDR2: LGHNA and YNFKEQ. The CDR3 length is 17 residues.

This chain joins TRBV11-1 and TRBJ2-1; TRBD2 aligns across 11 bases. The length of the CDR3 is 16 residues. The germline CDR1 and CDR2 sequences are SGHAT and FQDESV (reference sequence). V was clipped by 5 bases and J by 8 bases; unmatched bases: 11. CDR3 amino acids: CASSRRLAGRRDEQFF. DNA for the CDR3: TGTGCCAGCAGCCGCAGACTAGCGGGGCGGCGGGATGAGCAGTTCTTC.

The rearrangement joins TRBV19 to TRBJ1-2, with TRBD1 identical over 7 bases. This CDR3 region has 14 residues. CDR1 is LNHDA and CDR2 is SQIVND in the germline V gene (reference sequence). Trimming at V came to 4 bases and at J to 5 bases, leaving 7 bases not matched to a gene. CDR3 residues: CASSTGTDLYGYTF. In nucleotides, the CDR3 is TGTGCCAGTAGTACCGGGACAGACCTTTATGGCTACACCTTC.